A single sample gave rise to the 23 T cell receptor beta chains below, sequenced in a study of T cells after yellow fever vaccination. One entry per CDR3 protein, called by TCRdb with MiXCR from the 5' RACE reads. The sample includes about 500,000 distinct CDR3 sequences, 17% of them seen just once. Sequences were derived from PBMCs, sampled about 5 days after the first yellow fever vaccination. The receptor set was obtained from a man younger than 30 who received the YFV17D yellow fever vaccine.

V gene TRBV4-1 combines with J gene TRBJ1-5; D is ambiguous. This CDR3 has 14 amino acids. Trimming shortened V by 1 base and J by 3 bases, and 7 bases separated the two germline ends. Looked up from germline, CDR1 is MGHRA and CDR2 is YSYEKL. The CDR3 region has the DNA TGCGCCAGCAGCCAAGCAGAATTCAATCAGCCCCAGCATTTT. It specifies CASSQAEFNQPQHF.

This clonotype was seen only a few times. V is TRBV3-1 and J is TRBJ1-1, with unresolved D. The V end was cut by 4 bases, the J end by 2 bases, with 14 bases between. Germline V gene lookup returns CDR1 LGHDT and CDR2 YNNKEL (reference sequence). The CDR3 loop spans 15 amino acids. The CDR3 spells CASSRLRVGNTEAFF. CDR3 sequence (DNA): TGTGCCAGCAGCCGCCTTAGGGTGGGAAACACTGAAGCTTTCTTT.

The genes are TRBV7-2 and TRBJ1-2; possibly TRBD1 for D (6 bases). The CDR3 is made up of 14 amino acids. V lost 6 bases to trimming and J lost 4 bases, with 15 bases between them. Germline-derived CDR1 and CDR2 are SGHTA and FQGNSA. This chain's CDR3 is CASSQGPQSYGYTF. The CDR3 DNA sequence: TGTGCCAGCAGTCAGGGGCCGCAGTCCTATGGCTACACCTTC.

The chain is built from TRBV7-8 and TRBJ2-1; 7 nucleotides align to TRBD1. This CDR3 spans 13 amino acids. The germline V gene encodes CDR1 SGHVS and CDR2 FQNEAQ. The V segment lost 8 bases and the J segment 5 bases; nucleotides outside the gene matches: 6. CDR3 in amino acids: CASWAQGNNEQFF. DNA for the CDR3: TGTGCCAGCTGGGCACAGGGGAACAATGAGCAGTTCTTC.

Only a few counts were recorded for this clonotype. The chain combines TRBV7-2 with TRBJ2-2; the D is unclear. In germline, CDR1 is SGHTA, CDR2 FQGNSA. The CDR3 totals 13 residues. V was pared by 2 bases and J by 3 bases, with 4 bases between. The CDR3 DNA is TGTGCCAGCAGCTTAACACACACCGGGGAGCTGTTTTTT. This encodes CASSLTHTGELFF.

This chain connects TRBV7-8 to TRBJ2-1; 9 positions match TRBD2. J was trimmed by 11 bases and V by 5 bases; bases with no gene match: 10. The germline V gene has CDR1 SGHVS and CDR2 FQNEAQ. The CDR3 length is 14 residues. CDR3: CASSARLADPQQFF. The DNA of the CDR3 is TGTGCCAGCAGCGCGAGACTAGCGGACCCGCAGCAGTTCTTC.

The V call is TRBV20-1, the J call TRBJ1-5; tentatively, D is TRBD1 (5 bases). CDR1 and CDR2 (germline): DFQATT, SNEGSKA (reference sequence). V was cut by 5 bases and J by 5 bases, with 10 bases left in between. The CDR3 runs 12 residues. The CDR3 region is CSAAQVDQPQHF. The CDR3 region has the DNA TGCAGTGCTGCACAGGTAGATCAGCCCCAGCATTTT.

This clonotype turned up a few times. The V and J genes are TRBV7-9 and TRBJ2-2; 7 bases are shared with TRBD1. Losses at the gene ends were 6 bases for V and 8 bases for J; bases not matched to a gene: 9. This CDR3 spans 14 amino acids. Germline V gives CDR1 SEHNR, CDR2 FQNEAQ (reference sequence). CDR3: CASSPDRAKGELFF. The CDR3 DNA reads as TGTGCCAGCAGTCCCGACAGGGCAAAAGGGGAGCTGTTTTTT.

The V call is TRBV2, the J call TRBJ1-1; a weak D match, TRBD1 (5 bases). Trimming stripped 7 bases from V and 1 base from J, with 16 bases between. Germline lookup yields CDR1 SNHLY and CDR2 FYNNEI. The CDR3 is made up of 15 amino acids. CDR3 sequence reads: CASIPVVGENTEAFF. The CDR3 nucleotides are TGTGCCAGCATACCCGTGGTAGGGGAGAACACTGAAGCTTTCTTT.

CDR3 amino acids: CASTLPMGVGTEAFF. CDR3 bases: TGTGCCAGTACCCTCCCGATGGGGGTTGGCACTGAAGCTTTCTTT. The rearrangement joins TRBV19 to TRBJ1-1; D possibly corresponds to TRBD1 (5 bases). From germline, CDR1 is LNHDA and CDR2 SQIVND (reference sequence). The germline V and J ends were trimmed by 7 bases and 4 bases, with 19 bases remaining between them. This CDR3 contains 15 residues.

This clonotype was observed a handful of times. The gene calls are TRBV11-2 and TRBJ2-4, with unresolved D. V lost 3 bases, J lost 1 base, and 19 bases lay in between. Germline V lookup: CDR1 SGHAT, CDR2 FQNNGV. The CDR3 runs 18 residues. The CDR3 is CASSFWATGSLAKNIQYF. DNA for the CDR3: TGTGCCAGCAGCTTCTGGGCAACGGGTTCACTCGCCAAAAACATTCAGTACTTC.

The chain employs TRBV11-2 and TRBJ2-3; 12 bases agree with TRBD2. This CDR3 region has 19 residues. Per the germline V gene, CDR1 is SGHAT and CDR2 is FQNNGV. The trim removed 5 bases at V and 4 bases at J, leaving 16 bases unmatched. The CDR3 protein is CASSHRFPTSGGPPDTQYF. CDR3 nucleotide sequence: TGTGCCAGCAGCCACAGGTTTCCGACTAGCGGGGGCCCACCAGATACGCAGTATTTT. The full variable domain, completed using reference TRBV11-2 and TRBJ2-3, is EAGVAQSPRYKIIEKRQSVAFWCNPISGHATLYWYQQILGQGPKLLIQFQNNGVVDDSQLPKDRFSAERLKGVDSTLKIQPAKLEDSAVYLCASSHRFPTSGGPPDTQYFGPGTRLTVL.

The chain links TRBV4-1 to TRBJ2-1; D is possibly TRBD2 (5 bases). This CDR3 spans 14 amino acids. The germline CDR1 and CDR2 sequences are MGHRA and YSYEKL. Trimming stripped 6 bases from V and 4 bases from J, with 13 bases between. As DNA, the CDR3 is TGCGCCAGCAGTCAGGACTGGTCGTACAATGAGCAGTTCTTC. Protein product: CASSQDWSYNEQFF.

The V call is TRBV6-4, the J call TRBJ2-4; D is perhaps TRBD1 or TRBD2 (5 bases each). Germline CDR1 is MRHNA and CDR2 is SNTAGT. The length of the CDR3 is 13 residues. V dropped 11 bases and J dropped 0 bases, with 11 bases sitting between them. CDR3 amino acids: CAAPGTAKNIQYF. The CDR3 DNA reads TGTGCCGCGCCCGGGACAGCCAAAAACATTCAGTACTTC.

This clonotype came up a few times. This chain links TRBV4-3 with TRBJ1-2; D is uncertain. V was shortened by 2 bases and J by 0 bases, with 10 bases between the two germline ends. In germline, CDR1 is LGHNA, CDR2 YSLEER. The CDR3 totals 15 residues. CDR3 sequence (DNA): TGCGCCAGCAGCCAAACCCGGGGATCTAACTATGGCTACACCTTC. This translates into CASSQTRGSNYGYTF.

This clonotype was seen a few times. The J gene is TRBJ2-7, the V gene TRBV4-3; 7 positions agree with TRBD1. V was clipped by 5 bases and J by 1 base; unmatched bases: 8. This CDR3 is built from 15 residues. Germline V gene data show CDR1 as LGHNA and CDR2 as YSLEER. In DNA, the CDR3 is TGCGCCAGCAGCGAACAGGGGAGTTATTCCTACGAGCAGTACTTC. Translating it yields CASSEQGSYSYEQYF.

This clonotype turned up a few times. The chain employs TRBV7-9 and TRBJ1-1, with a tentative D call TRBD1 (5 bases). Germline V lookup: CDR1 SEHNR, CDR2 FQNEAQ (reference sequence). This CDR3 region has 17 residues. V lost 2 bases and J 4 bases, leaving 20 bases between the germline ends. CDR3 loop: CASSLISRGGEGTEAFF. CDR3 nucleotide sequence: TGTGCCAGCAGCTTAATTTCGCGCGGGGGTGAGGGCACTGAAGCTTTCTTT.

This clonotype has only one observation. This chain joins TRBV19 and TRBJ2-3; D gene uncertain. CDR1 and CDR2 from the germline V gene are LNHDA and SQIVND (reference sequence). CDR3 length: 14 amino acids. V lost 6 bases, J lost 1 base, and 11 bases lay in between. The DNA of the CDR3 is TGTGCCAGTAGAAATGACGGACGCACAGATACGCAGTATTTT. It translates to CASRNDGRTDTQYF.

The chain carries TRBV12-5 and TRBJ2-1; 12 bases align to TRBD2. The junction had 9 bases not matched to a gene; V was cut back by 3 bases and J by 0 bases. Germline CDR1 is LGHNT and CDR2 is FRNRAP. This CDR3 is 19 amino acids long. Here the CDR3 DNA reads TGTGCTAGTGGTTTTGGACTAGCGGGGCTTCTCGACTCCTACAATGAGCAGTTCTTC. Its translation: CASGFGLAGLLDSYNEQFF.

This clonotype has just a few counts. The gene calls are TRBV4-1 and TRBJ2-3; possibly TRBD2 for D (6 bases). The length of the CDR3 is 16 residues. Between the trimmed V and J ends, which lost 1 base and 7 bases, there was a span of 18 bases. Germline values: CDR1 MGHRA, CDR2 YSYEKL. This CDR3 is CASSQGNAGKGYTQYF. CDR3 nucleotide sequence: TGCGCCAGCAGCCAAGGAAACGCGGGGAAAGGCTATACGCAGTATTTT.

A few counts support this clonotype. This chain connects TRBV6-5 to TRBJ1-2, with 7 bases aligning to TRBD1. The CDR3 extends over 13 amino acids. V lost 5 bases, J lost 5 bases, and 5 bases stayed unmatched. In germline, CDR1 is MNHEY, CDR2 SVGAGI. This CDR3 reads CASSPRGRYGYTF. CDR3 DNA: TGTGCCAGCAGTCCCAGGGGGAGATATGGCTACACCTTC.

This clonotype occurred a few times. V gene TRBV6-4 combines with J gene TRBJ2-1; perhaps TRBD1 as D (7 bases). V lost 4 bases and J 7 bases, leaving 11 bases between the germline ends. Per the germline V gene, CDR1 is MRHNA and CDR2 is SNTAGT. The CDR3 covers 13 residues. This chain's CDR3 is CASSGGTVNEQFF. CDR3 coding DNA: TGTGCCAGCAGTGGCGGGACAGTTAATGAGCAGTTCTTC.

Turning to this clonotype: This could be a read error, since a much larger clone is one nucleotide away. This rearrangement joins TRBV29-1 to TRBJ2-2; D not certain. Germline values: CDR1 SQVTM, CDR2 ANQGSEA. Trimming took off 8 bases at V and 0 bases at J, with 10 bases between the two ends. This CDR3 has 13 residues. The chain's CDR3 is CSTLGTNTGELFF. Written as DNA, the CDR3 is TGCAGCACCCTGGGGACGAACACCGGGGAGCTGTTTTTT.